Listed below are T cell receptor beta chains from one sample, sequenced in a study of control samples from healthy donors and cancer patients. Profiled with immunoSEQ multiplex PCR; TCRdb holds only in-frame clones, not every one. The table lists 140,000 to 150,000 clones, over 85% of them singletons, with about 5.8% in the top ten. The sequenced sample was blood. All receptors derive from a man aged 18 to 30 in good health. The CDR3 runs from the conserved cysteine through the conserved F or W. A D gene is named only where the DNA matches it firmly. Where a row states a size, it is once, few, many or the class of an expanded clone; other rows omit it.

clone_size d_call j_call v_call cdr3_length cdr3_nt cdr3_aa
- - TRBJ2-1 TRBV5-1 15 TGCGCCAGCAGCTTCTCAGGGGAGCCCTACAATGAGCAGTTCTTC CASSFSGEPYNEQFF
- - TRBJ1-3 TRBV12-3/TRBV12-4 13 TGTGCCAGCAGTTTAGGCCCCGGAAACACCATATATTTT CASSLGPGNTIYF
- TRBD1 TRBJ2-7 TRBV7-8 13 TGTGCCAGCAGCTTGCAGGGGGTCCACGAGCAGTACTTC CASSLQGVHEQYF
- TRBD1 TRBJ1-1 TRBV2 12 TGTGCCAGCAGCCAGACGGACAGGGAAGCTTTCTTT CASSQTDREAFF
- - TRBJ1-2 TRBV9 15 TGTGCCAGCAGCCCCGGAGACTCGAGGAACTATGGCTACACCTTC CASSPGDSRNYGYTF
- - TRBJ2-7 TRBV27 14 TGTGCCAGCACCTATAGCGGTAGCTCCTACGAGCAGTACTTC CASTYSGSSYEQYF
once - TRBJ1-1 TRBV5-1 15 TGCGCCAGCAGCGTAACGGGACATAAGAACACTGAAGCTTTCTTT CASSVTGHKNTEAFF
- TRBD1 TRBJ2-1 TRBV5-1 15 TGCGCCAGCAGCTTGGAGGCAGGGGGAAACAATGAGCAGTTCTTC CASSLEAGGNNEQFF
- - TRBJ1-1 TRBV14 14 TGTGCCAGCAGCCAAGTTCGATCGGTCACTGAAGCTTTCTTT CASSQVRSVTEAFF
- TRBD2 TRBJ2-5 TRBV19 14 TGTGCCAGTAGGGTCAGCGGGAGGGGGGAGACCCAGTACTTC CASRVSGRGETQYF
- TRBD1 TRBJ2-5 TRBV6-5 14 TGTGCCATCAGGACAGGGGAGGCCCAAGAGACCCAGTACTTC CAIRTGEAQETQYF
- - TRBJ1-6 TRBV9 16 TGTGCCAGCAGCCTTACCGGGGTCTCCTATAATTCACCCCTCCACTTT CASSLTGVSYNSPLHF
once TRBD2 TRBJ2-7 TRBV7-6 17 TGTGCCAGCAGCTGGATAGCGGGGGGGCTTCTATCGAGCGAGCAGTACTTC CASSWIAGGLLSSEQYF
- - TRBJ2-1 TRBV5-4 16 TGTGCCAGCAGCTTGGGCGGCCAGCCCGCAAACGATGAGCAGTTCTTC CASSLGGQPANDEQFF
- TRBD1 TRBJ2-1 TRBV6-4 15 TGTGCCAGCAGTAAGGACAGGGTCACCTACAATGAGCAGTTCTTC CASSKDRVTYNEQFF
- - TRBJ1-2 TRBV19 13 TGTGCCAGTAAAGAGGTAGGGGCGGATGGCTACACCTTC CASKEVGADGYTF
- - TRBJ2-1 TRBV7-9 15 TGTGCCAGCGCCATAGGGGTACGGGGAAACAATGAGCAGTTCTTC CASAIGVRGNNEQFF
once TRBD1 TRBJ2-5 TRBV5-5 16 TGTGCCAGCAGCACCGGCCGGGGGACAGGGGAAGAGACCCAGTACTTC CASSTGRGTGEETQYF
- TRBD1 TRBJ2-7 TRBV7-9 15 TGTGCCAGCAGTTATCCCGGGACAGGGGACTACGAGCAGTACTTC CASSYPGTGDYEQYF
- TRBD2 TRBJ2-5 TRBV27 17 TGTGCCAGCAGTCCACGGACGGCGGGAGTGGGAGGGGAGACCCAGTACTTC CASSPRTAGVGGETQYF
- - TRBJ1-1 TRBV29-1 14 TGCAGCGTTGGTAATGGACTCGCGAACACTGAAGCTTTCTTT CSVGNGLANTEAFF
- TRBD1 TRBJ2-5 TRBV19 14 TGTGCCAGTAGTCTCCAGGGGGCCCAAGAGACCCAGTACTTC CASSLQGAQETQYF
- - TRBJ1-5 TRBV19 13 TGTGCCAGTAGTGCCCGGAACAATCAGCCCCAGCATTTT CASSARNNQPQHF
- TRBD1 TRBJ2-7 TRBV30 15 TGTGCCTGGAGTCCCCTTCTCGGGACAGGGCTCGAGCAGTACTTC CAWSPLLGTGLEQYF
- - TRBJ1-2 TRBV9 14 TGTGCCAGCAGCGTAGGAGGGACTAACTATGGCTACACCTTC CASSVGGTNYGYTF
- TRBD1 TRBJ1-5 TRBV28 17 TGTGCCAGCAGTTTAAGAGGAGACAGGGAACGGTTTCAGCCCCAGCATTTT CASSLRGDRERFQPQHF
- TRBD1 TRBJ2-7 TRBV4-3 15 TGCGCCAGCAGCCGAGAAGACAGGGGCCCCTACGAGCAGTACTTC CASSREDRGPYEQYF
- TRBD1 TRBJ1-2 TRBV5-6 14 TGTGCCAGCAGCCCGGGACAGTTGGCCTATGGCTACACCTTC CASSPGQLAYGYTF
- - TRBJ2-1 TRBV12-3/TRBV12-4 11 TGTGCCAGCAGTTCGGTAGATGAGCAGTTCTTC CASSSVDEQFF
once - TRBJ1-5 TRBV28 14 TGTGCCAGCAGTTTGTGGGGAAGGGCCCATCCCCAGCATTTT CASSLWGRAHPQHF
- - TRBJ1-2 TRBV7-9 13 TGTGCCAGCAGCTCGGTCGGAAACTATGGCTACACCTTC CASSSVGNYGYTF
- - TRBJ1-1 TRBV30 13 TGTGCCTGGAGTACAGCAATGAACACTGAAGCTTTCTTT CAWSTAMNTEAFF